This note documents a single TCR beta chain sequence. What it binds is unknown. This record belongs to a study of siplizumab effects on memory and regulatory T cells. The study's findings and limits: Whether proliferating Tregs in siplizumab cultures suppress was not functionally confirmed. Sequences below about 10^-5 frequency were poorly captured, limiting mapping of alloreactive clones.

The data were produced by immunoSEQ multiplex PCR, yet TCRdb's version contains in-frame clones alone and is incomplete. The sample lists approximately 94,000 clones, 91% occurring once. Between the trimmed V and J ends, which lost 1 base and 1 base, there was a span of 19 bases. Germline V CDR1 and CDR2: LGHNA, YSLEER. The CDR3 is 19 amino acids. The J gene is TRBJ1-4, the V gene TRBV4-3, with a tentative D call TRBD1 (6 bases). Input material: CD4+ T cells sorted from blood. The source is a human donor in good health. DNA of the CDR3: TGCGCCAGCAGCCAAGGACCCCCCCGGACAGCTCGAACTAATGAAAAACTGTTTTTT. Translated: CASSQGPPRTARTNEKLFF.